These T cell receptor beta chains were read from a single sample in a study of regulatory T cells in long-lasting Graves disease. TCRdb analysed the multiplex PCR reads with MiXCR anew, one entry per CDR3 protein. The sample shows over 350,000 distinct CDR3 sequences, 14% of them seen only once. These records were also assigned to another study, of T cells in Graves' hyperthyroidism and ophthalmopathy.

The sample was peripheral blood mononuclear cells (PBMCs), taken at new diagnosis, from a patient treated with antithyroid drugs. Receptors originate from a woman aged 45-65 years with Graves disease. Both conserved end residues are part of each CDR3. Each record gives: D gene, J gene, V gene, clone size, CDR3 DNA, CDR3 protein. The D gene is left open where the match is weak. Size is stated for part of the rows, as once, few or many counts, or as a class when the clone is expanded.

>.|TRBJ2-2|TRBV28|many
TGTGCCAGCAGTTTGTGGAGGGACCAGCCCACCGGGGAGCTGTTTTTT
CASSLWRDQPTGELFF
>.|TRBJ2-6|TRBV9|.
TGTGCCAGCAGCTCGCAGACAGGTGGGGCCAACGTCCTGACTTTC
CASSSQTGGANVLTF
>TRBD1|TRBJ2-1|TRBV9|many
TGTGCCAGCAGCGTAGTGGGCAGGGGGTACGACAATGAGCAGTTCTTC
CASSVVGRGYDNEQFF
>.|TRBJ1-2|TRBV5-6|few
TGTGCCAGCAGCTTGGGGACCTTGGGGGGAACGATAGGCTACACCTTC
CASSLGTLGGTIGYTF
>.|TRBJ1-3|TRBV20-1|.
TGCAGTGCTAGAGATGTTCCGGGGCTCGTTGGAAACACCATATATTTT
CSARDVPGLVGNTIYF
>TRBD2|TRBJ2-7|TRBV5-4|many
TGTGCCAGCAGCCCCGGGACTAGCGGTCCTTACTACGAGCAGTACTTC
CASSPGTSGPYYEQYF
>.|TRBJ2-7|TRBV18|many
TGTGCCAGCTCAAAAGAGGGTTACTCCTACGAGCAGTACTTC
CASSKEGYSYEQYF
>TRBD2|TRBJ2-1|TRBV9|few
TGTGCCAGCAGCGTAGTCTCTGGATCTAGCGGCAGCTCCTACAATGAGCAGTTCTTC
CASSVVSGSSGSSYNEQFF
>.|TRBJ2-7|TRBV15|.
TGTGCCACCTCGGAGGGGTCTTCCTACGAGCAGTACTTC
CATSEGSSYEQYF
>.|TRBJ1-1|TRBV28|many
TGTGCCAGCAGTGTGACCTGGGGGACTGAAGCTTTCTTT
CASSVTWGTEAFF
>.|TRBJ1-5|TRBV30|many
TGTGCCTGGAGCCGCGGGCTTTATAGCAATCAGCCCCAGCATTTT
CAWSRGLYSNQPQHF
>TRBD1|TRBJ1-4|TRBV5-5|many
TGTGCCAGCAGCAACCGGACAGGGGGTAATGAAAAACTGTTTTTT
CASSNRTGGNEKLFF
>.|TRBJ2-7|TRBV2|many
TGTGCCAGCAGTGAGGGGTACCTATCCTACGAGCAGTACTTC
CASSEGYLSYEQYF
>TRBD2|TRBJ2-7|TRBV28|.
TGTGCCAGCAGTCCCCGGGCTAGCGGGAGAGTTGAGCAGTACTTC
CASSPRASGRVEQYF